The T cell receptor beta chain described here comes from a study of blood T cells in healthy people across ages. Trimming cost V 5 bases and J 6 bases; bases outside gene matches: 5. Germline lookup yields CDR1 SNHLY and CDR2 FYNNEI. The CDR3 length is 14 residues. A second PCR of 7 to 11 cycles used a sample-barcoded 5' primer and a J-beta primer mix. TCRdb fed the 5' RACE reads into MiXCR, producing one record per CDR3 protein. Here the sample spans about a million distinct CDR3 sequences, roughly two fifths being singletons. This sequence was found in a man in his late teens or twenties in good health. Sequencing was performed on blood. The chain couples TRBV2 to TRBJ1-4, with 8 nucleotides matching TRBD1. The CDR3 protein is CASSIDRGDEKLFF. In DNA, the CDR3 is TGTGCCAGCAGTATCGACAGGGGTGATGAAAAACTGTTTTTT. The full variable domain, its missing parts supplied by reference TRBV2 and TRBJ1-4, is EPEVTQTPSHQVTQMGQEVILRCVPISNHLYFYWYRQILGQKVEFLVSFYNNEISEKSEIFDDQFSVERPDGSNFTLKIRSTKLEDSAMYFCASSIDRGDEKLFFGSGTQLSVL.